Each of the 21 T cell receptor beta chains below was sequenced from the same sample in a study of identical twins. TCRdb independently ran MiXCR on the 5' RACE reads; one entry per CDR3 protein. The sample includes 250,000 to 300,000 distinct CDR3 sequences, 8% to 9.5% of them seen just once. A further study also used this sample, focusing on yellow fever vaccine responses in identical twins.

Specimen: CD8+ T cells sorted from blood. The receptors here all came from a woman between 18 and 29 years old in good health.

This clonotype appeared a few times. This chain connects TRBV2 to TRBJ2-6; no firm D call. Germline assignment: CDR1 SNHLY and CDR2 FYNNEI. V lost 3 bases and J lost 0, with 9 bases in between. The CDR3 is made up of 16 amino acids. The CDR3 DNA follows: TGTGCCAGCAGTGACGGTTACAGCTCTGGGGCCAACGTCCTGACTTTC. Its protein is CASSDGYSSGANVLTF.

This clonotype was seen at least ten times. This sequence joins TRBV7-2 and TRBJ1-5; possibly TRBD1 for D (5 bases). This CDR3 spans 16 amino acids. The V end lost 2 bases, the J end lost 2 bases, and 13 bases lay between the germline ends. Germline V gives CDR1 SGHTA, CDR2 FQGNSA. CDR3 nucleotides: TGTGCCAGCAGCTTAAGACTAGGGGATGGCAATCAGCCCCAGCATTTT. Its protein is CASSLRLGDGNQPQHF.

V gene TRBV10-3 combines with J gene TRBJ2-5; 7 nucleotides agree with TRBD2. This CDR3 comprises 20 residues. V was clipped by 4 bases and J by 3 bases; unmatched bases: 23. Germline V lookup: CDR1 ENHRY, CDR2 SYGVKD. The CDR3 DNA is TGTGCCATCAGTGTTTCATTCGCTGGCCTAGCGGACCCCTCAAAAGAGACCCAGTACTTC. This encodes CAISVSFAGLADPSKETQYF.

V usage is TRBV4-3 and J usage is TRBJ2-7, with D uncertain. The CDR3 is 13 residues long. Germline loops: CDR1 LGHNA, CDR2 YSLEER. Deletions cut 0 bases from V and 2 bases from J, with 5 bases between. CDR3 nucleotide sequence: TGCGCCAGCAGCCAAGACGACACCTACGAGCAGTACTTC. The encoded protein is CASSQDDTYEQYF.

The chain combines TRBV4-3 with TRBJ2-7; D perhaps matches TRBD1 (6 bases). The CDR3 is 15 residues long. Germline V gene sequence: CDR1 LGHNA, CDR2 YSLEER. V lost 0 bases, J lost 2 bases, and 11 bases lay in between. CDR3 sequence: CASSQDRDTAYEQYF. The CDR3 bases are TGCGCCAGCAGCCAAGATCGGGACACTGCCTACGAGCAGTACTTC.

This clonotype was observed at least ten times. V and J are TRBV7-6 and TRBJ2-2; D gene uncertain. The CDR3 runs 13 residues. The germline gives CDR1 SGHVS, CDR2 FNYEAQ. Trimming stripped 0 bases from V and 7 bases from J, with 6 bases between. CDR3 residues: CASSLAGFGELFF. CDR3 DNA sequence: TGTGCCAGCAGCTTAGCAGGCTTCGGGGAGCTGTTTTTT. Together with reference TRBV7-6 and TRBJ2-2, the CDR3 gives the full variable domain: GAGVSQSPRYKVTKRGQDVALRCDPISGHVSLYWYRQALGQGPEFLTYFNYEAQQDKSGLPNDRFSAERPEGSISTLTIQRTEQRDSAMYRCASSLAGFGELFFGEGSRLTVL.

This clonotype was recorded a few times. The CDR3 nucleotides read TGTGCCAGCAGCCCGGGCCGGGGGGGCCTCTACGAGCAGTACTTC. Residues: CASSPGRGGLYEQYF. The J gene is TRBJ2-7, the V gene TRBV3-1; the match to TRBD2 covers 8 bases. The germline V gene has CDR1 LGHDT and CDR2 YNNKEL (reference sequence). V lost 4 bases to trimming and J lost 3 bases; unmatched junction nucleotides: 8. This CDR3 has 15 residues.

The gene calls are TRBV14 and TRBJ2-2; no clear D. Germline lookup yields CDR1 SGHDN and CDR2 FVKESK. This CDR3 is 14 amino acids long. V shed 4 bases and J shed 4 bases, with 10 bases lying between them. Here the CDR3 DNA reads TGTGCCAGCAGCCCGACGTCGGGCACCGGGGAGCTGTTTTTT. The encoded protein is CASSPTSGTGELFF.

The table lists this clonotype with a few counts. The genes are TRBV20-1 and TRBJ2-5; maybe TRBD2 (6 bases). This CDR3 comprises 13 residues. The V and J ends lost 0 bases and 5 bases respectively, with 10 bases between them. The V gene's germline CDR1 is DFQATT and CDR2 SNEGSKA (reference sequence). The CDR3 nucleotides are TGCAGTGCTAGAGAGTCAGGGAGGGAGACCCAGTACTTC. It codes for CSARESGRETQYF.

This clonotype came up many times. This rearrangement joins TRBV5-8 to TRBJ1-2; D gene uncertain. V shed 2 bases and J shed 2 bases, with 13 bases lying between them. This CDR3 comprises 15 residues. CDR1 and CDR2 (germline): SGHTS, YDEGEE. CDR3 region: CASSLISQTNYGYTF. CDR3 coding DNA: TGTGCCAGCAGCTTAATTAGTCAAACGAACTATGGCTACACCTTC.

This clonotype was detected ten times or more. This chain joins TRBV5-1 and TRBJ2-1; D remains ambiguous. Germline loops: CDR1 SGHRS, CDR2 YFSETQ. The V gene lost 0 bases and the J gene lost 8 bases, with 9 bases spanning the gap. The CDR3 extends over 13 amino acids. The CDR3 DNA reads TGCGCCAGCAGCTTGGTGATAGAGGATGAGCAGTTCTTC. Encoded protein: CASSLVIEDEQFF.

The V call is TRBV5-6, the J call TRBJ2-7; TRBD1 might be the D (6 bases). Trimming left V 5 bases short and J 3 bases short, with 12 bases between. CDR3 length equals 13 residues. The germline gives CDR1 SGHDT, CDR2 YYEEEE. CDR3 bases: TGTGCCAGCAGACGGGACATTGACTACGAGCAGTACTTC. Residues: CASRRDIDYEQYF.

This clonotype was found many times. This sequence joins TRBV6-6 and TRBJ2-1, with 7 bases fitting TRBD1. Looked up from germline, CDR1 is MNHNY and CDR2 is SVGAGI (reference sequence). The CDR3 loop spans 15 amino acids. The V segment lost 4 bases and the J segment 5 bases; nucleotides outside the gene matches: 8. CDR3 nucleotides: TGTGCCAGCAGTTCCGACAGGGCCCTAAACAATGAGCAGTTCTTC. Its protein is CASSSDRALNNEQFF.

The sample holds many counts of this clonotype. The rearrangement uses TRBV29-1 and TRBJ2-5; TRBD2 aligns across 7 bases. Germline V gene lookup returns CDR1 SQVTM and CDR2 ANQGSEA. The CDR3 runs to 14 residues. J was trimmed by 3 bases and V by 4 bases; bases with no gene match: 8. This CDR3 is CSVGREEVEETQYF. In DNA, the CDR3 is TGCAGCGTTGGACGGGAGGAGGTAGAAGAGACCCAGTACTTC.

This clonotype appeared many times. CDR3 in DNA: TGTGCCAGCAGTGACAGCGAGCAGTACTTC. Translating it yields CASSDSEQYF. The chain employs TRBV25-1 and TRBJ2-7; D is unresolved. Trimming shortened V by 3 bases and J by 6 bases, and 3 bases separated the two germline ends. The CDR3 has 10 residues. Looked up from germline, CDR1 is MGHDK and CDR2 is SYGVNS.

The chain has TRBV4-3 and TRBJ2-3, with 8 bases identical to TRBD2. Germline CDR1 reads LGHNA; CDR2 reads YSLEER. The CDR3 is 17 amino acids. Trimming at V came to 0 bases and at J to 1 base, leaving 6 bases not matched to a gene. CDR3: CASSQDAGGEGTDTQYF. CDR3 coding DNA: TGCGCCAGCAGCCAAGATGCGGGGGGAGAAGGCACAGATACGCAGTATTTT.

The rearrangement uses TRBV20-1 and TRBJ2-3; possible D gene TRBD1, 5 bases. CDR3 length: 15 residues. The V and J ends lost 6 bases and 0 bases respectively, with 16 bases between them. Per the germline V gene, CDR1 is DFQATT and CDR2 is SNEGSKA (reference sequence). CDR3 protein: CSAPPQGFSTDTQYF. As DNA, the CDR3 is TGCAGTGCACCACCTCAGGGCTTTAGCACAGATACGCAGTATTTT.

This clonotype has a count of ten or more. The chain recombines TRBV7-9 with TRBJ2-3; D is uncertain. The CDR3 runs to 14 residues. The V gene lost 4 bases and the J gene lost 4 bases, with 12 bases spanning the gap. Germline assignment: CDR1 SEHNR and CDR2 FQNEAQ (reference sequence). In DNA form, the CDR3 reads TGTGCCAGCAGCTCGGCTTTTGGCGCAGATACGCAGTATTTT. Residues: CASSSAFGADTQYF.

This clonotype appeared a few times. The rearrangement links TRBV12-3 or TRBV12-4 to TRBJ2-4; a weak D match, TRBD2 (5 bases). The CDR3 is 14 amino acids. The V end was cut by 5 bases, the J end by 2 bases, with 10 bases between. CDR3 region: CASSKTSSKNIQYF. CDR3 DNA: TGTGCCAGCAGTAAAACTAGTTCCAAAAACATTCAGTACTTC.

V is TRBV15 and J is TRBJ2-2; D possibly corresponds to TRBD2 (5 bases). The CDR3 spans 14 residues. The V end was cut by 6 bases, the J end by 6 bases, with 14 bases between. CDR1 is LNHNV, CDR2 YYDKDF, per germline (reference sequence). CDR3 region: CATSDSGSAGELFF. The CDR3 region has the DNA TGTGCCACCAGTGACTCGGGGAGTGCCGGGGAGCTGTTTTTT.

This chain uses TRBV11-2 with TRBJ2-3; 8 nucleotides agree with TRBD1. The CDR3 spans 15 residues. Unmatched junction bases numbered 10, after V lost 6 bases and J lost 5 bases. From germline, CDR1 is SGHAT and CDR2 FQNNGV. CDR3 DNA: TGTGCCAGCAGACCGGACAGGGAGTGGGAAGATACGCAGTATTTT. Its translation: CASRPDREWEDTQYF.